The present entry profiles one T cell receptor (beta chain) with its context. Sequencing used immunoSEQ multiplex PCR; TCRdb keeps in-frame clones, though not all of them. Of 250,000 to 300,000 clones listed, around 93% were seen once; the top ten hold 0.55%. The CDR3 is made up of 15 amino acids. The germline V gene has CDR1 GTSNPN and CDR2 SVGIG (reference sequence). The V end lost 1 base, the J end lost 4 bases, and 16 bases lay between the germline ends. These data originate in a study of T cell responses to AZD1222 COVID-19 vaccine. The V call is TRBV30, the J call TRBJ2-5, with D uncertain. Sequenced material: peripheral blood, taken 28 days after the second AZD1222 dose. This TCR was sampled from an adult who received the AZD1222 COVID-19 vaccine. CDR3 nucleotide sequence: TGTGCCTGGAGTGGAAGCCACCGAATGATAGAGACCCAGTACTTC. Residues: CAWSGSHRMIETQYF.